A selection of T cell receptor beta chains follows, all from one sample in a study of response to subunit inactivated influenza vaccine. MiXCR was run by TCRdb on the RT-PCR reads, yielding one entry per CDR3 protein. The sample shows almost 250,000 distinct CDR3 sequences, less than 15% of them seen only once. This sample comprised non-naive T cells sorted from PBMCs, obtained 14 to 15 days before vaccination. These receptors all come from a middle-aged man who received an inactivated influenza vaccine. The CDR3 runs from the conserved cysteine through the conserved F or W. D genes are given only for firm matches. Some rows have no size entry. The others give once, few or many, or a class for an expanded clone.

CDR3	DNA	size	V	J	D
CASSQRQPGAYEQYF	TGCGCCAGCAGCCAGCGTCAGCCAGGGGCCTACGAGCAGTACTTC	NA	TRBV5-1	TRBJ2-7	NA
CASSQARGGLNNEQFF	TGCGCCAGCAGCCAAGCTCGCGGGGGGTTGAACAATGAGCAGTTCTTC	NA	TRBV4-3	TRBJ2-1	TRBD2
CASSPRTAATNEKLFF	TGTGCCAGCTCACCACGGACCGCGGCAACTAATGAAAAACTGTTTTTT	few	TRBV18	TRBJ1-4	NA
CASSYSNPPYEQYF	TGTGCCAGCAGTTACTCGAACCCCCCGTACGAGCAGTACTTC	many	TRBV6-5	TRBJ2-7	NA
CASSAGTSGYEQYF	TGTGCCAGCAGCGCCGGGACTAGCGGCTACGAGCAGTACTTC	many	TRBV5-1	TRBJ2-7	TRBD2
CASSRSRTSTDTQYF	TGTGCCAGCAGCCGATCAAGGACTAGCACAGATACGCAGTATTTT	few	TRBV7-2	TRBJ2-3	NA
CSASQGSTEAFF	TGCAGTGCTAGTCAAGGAAGCACTGAAGCTTTCTTT	NA	TRBV20-1	TRBJ1-1	NA
CASSLGGSTYEQYF	TGTGCCAGCAGCTTAGGGGGCAGTACCTACGAGCAGTACTTC	few	TRBV5-6	TRBJ2-7	TRBD1
CSARGRRGGEDTQYF	TGCAGTGCTAGAGGACGAAGGGGGGGCGAAGATACGCAGTATTTT	NA	TRBV20-1	TRBJ2-3	NA
CSASGLAHRETQYF	TGCAGTGCCTCCGGACTAGCCCACCGGGAGACCCAGTACTTC	NA	TRBV20-1	TRBJ2-5	TRBD2
CASSPGTPSNTGELFF	TGCGCCAGCAGCCCTGGGACACCTTCGAACACCGGGGAGCTGTTTTTT	many	TRBV5-1	TRBJ2-2	NA
CASSLGTLSYNEQFF	TGTGCCAGCAGTTTGGGGACTCTCTCCTACAATGAGCAGTTCTTC	few	TRBV12-3/TRBV12-4	TRBJ2-1	NA
CASSTLDRAYSNQPQHF	TGTGCCAGCAGTACCTTAGACAGGGCCTATAGCAATCAGCCCCAGCATTTT	few	TRBV6-1	TRBJ1-5	TRBD1
CASSVDRGNGYTF	TGTGCCAGCAGTGTGGACAGGGGAAATGGCTACACCTTC	few	TRBV2	TRBJ1-2	TRBD1
CASNRYNEQFF	TGTGCCAGCAACCGTTACAATGAGCAGTTCTTC	NA	TRBV7-9	TRBJ2-1	NA
CSSATGDSPLHF	TGCAGCTCCGCGACAGGGGATTCACCCCTCCACTTT	NA	TRBV20-1	TRBJ1-6	TRBD1
CSATHRLAGTYEQYF	TGCAGTGCAACCCATCGTCTGGCGGGAACCTACGAGCAGTACTTC	NA	TRBV20-1	TRBJ2-7	NA
CASSELPPTSGNTIYF	TGTGCCAGCAGTGAATTGCCTCCTACCTCTGGAAACACCATATATTTT	NA	TRBV6-1	TRBJ1-3	NA
CASSQFGDGGIDYGYTF	TGTGCCAGCAGCCAATTTGGGGACGGGGGTATAGACTATGGCTACACCTTC	many	TRBV3-1	TRBJ1-2	NA
CASSLYSGGTDTQYF	TGCGCCAGCAGCTTATATAGCGGGGGCACAGATACGCAGTATTTT	many	TRBV5-1	TRBJ2-3	TRBD2
CASSLIFSDRDNTGELFF	TGTGCCAGCAGCTTAATCTTTTCGGACAGGGACAACACCGGGGAGCTGTTTTTT	once	TRBV11-2	TRBJ2-2	TRBD1
CSARDHMRGASYNEQFF	TGCAGTGCTAGAGATCATATGCGGGGGGCCTCTTACAATGAGCAGTTCTTC	few	TRBV20-1	TRBJ2-1	TRBD2
CASDTTGGGYNEQFF	TGTGCCAGCGATACAACAGGGGGGGGGTACAATGAGCAGTTCTTC	many	TRBV7-8	TRBJ2-1	NA
CASRVDQSGNTIYF	TGTGCCAGCAGAGTCGACCAATCTGGAAACACCATATATTTT	few	TRBV6-1	TRBJ1-3	NA
CASSSNRNTEAFF	TGTGCCAGCAGCTCAAACCGGAACACTGAAGCTTTCTTT	few	TRBV7-9	TRBJ1-1	NA
CASSKREGGEQYF	TGTGCCAGCAGCAAGCGGGAAGGAGGCGAGCAGTACTTC	NA	TRBV7-2	TRBJ2-7	TRBD2